The 31 T cell receptor beta chains given below trace back to one sample, sequenced in a study of T cells in women clearing cervical HPV infection. Profiling relied on immunoSEQ multiplex PCR, and the TCRdb table lists in-frame clones only, not all of them. The table for this sample gives approximately 37,000 clones. Sequencing input: blood buffy coat. These receptors all come from a woman between 18 and 70 years old with a cervical HPV16 infection that either progressed to CIN3+ or cleared (not recorded which).

About this clone: The read stops 3 residues short of the end of the CDR3; the missing end is completed from the germline J gene. The chain is built from TRBV5-1 and TRBJ2-1; 8 positions match TRBD2. With V trimmed by 4 bases and J by 5 bases, 5 bases remained unmatched. This CDR3 spans 14 amino acids. CDR1 is SGHRS, CDR2 YFSETQ, per germline. The CDR3 loop reads CASSHPGGDNEQFF. The DNA read from the CDR3 is TGCGCCAGCAGCCATCCCGGGGGGGACAATGAG.

On this clone: The read comes to an end 3 residues before the CDR3 does, leaving the germline J gene to fill in the end. The rearrangement links TRBV20-1 to TRBJ1-2, with 7 nucleotides matching TRBD1. V lost 4 bases and J lost 3; bases outside the gene matches: 5. Germline V lookup: CDR1 DFQATT, CDR2 SNEGSKA (reference sequence). The CDR3 is made up of 13 amino acids. The DNA read from the CDR3 is TGCAGTGCTAAACAGGGGAGTGACTATGGC. Protein product: CSAKQGSDYG. The entire CDR3 sequence reads CSAKQGSDYGYTF.

Details on this clone: The read terminates 3 residues ahead of where the CDR3 ends, so the germline J gene completes it. The chain uses TRBV7-2 and TRBJ1-5; 8 nucleotides align to TRBD1. There are 14 residues in the CDR3. From germline, CDR1 is SGHTA and CDR2 FQGNSA. V gave up 5 bases and J gave up 7 bases; unmatched junction bases: 7. The DNA read from the CDR3 is TGTGCCAGCAGCAGTAGGACAGGGAACCAGCCC. Translation gives CASSSRTGNQP. In full, the CDR3 is CASSSRTGNQPQHF.

CDR3 region: CASSRDSPNSPLHF. The sequenced part of the CDR3 DNA is TGTGCCAGCAGCCGGGACAGTCCTAATTCACCC. J is TRBJ1-6 and V is TRBV5-5; 7 positions agree with TRBD1. Coverage ceases 3 residues before the CDR3 finishes, and the germline J gene fills in the end. This CDR3 has 14 amino acids. Germline-derived CDR1 and CDR2 are SGHKS and YYEKEE (reference sequence). Germline trimming cut 4 bases from V and 6 bases from J; bases unmatched to any gene: 4.

A remark on this clone: The read comes to an end 3 residues before the CDR3 does, leaving the germline J gene to fill in the end. The chain joins TRBV19 to TRBJ2-5; 8 bases agree with TRBD2. Germline values: CDR1 LNHDA, CDR2 SQIVND (reference sequence). This CDR3 has 15 residues. V was clipped by 8 bases and J by 4 bases; unmatched bases: 12. CDR3 DNA, as far as it was read: TGTGCCAGTGACTCTCCCGGGAGGGGTCCAGAGACC. It yields the protein CASDSPGRGPET. The full-length CDR3 reads as CASDSPGRGPETQYF.

Note on this clone: Within the sample, other DNA sequences also encode this same CDR3. The CDR3 spells CSVGMPTDEAFF. The DNA read from the CDR3 is TGCAGCGTTGGAATGCCGACAGATGAA. V is TRBV29-1 and J is TRBJ1-1, with a possible D match to TRBD1 (5 bases). The read ends 3 residues shy of where the CDR3 ends; the end is completed using the germline J gene. This CDR3 has 12 residues. Germline V gene sequence: CDR1 SQVTM, CDR2 ANQGSEA. Trimming left V 4 bases short and J 7 bases short, with 13 bases between. Full variable domain (outside the CDR3, taken from reference TRBV29-1 and TRBJ1-1): SAVISQKPSRDICQRGTSLTIQCQVDSQVTMMFWYRQQPGQSLTLIATANQGSEATYESGFVIDKFPISRPNLTFSTLTVSNMSPEDSSIYLCSVGMPTDEAFFGQGTRLTVV.

About this clone: The CDR3 end is not reached by the read, which stops 3 residues before it; the germline J gene fills it in. This chain uses TRBV30 with TRBJ1-5; D uncertain. This CDR3 spans 13 amino acids. V lost 0 bases, J lost 3 bases, and 6 bases lay in between. Germline-derived CDR1 and CDR2 are GTSNPN and SVGIG (reference sequence). The DNA read from the CDR3 is TGTGCCTGGAGTGTGGCAGACAATCAGCCC. Residues: CAWSVADNQP. The full CDR3 protein is CAWSVADNQPQHF.

A note on this clone: The missing CDR3 end, 3 residues past where the read stops, is filled in from the germline J gene. V and J are TRBV30 and TRBJ2-3; 12 nucleotides align to TRBD2. The CDR3 extends over 15 amino acids. CDR1 and CDR2 (germline): GTSNPN, SVGIG (reference sequence). J lost 2 bases, V lost 6 bases, and 6 bases had no gene match. Incomplete CDR3 DNA: TGTGCCTGCCTTCTAGCGGGGGGGCTCACAGATACG. Its translation is CACLLAGGLTDT. In full, the CDR3 is CACLLAGGLTDTQYF.

Regarding this clone: The CDR3 extends 3 residues past the end of the read, so its final part is completed from the germline J gene. Other DNA variants within this sample encode the same CDR3. The chain links TRBV7-6 to TRBJ2-7, with 9 bases aligning to TRBD1. V was clipped by 4 bases and J by 2 bases; unmatched bases: 6. The CDR3 runs 15 residues. Germline lookup yields CDR1 SGHVS and CDR2 FNYEAQ. CDR3 DNA (partial): TGTGCCAGCAGCTCCCACCGGACAGGGGCCTACGAG. This sequence encodes CASSSHRTGAYE. The whole CDR3 reads CASSSHRTGAYEQYF.

Regarding this clone: The read comes to an end 3 residues before the CDR3 does, leaving the germline J gene to fill in the end. V and J are TRBV30 and TRBJ2-7; D is ambiguous. V lost 2 bases and J lost 5, with 13 bases in between. The CDR3 totals 13 residues. Germline-derived CDR1 and CDR2 are GTSNPN and SVGIG (reference sequence). The DNA read from the CDR3 is TGTGCCTGGAGTCCCACTACTTTTCACGAG. Translation gives CAWSPTTFHE. The CDR3 in its entirety is CAWSPTTFHEQYF.

Worth noting for this clone: The CDR3 end lies 3 residues beyond the end of the read and is filled in from the germline J gene. This chain uses TRBV10-2 with TRBJ1-6; 11 bases align to TRBD1. The CDR3 has 15 residues. Germline values: CDR1 WSHSY, CDR2 SAAADI. V trimming: 6 bases; J trimming: 9 bases; junction bases outside the gene matches: 7. The covered CDR3 bases are TGCGCCAGCAGCGTCACCGGGACAGGGGGTTCACCC. Translated: CASSVTGTGGSP. The whole CDR3 is CASSVTGTGGSPLHF.

Concerning this clone: The missing CDR3 end, 3 residues past where the read stops, is filled in from the germline J gene. The rearrangement joins TRBV6-4 to TRBJ2-1, with no clear D. Germline loops: CDR1 MRHNA, CDR2 SNTAGT. This CDR3 has 16 residues. Trimming stripped 0 bases from V and 9 bases from J, with 18 bases between. The part of the CDR3 DNA that was read is TGTGCCAGCAGTGACTCGACTCCCGACTTTTTGGGTGAG. Encoded protein: CASSDSTPDFLGE. The whole CDR3 sequence reads CASSDSTPDFLGEQFF.

About this clone: The read comes to an end 3 residues before the CDR3 does, leaving the germline J gene to fill in the end. V and J are TRBV19 and TRBJ1-1, with D tentatively TRBD1 (6 bases). Trimming shortened V by 1 base and J by 2 bases, and 11 bases separated the two germline ends. The CDR3 totals 15 residues. Germline V gives CDR1 LNHDA, CDR2 SQIVND (reference sequence). CDR3 protein: CASSIGSGANTEAFF. CDR3 DNA, as far as it was read: TGTGCCAGTAGTATAGGTTCAGGGGCAAACACTGAA.

A remark on this clone: The CDR3 goes on 3 residues after the read ends, and that part is filled in from the germline J gene. The genes are TRBV20-1 and TRBJ2-7; TRBD2 might be the D (6 bases). Germline CDR1 is DFQATT and CDR2 is SNEGSKA (reference sequence). The length of the CDR3 is 13 residues. V gave up 1 base and J gave up 3 bases, with 10 bases separating them. The CDR3 spells CSARGGLGYEQYF. The DNA read from the CDR3 is TGCAGTGCTAGAGGGGGACTGGGCTACGAG.

Details on this clone: The sequence runs out 3 residues before the end of the CDR3; the remainder is reconstructed from the germline J gene. V and J are TRBV6-1 and TRBJ1-5; TRBD1 matches at 7 bases. CDR1 MNHNS and CDR2 SASEGT come from the germline V gene. The trim removed 3 bases at V and 3 bases at J, leaving 5 bases unmatched. CDR3 size: 15 residues. The CDR3 sequence: CASSELDRNNQPQHF. The DNA read from the CDR3 is TGTGCCAGCAGTGAGTTGGACAGGAACAATCAGCCC.

As concerns this clone: The observed sequence ends 3 residues before the CDR3 terminus, with the missing tail filled in from the germline J gene. The chain uses TRBV7-9 and TRBJ1-5; 9 bases map to TRBD1. Germline V gene data show CDR1 as SEHNR and CDR2 as FQNEAQ (reference sequence). The CDR3 runs to 15 residues. The V segment lost 4 bases and the J segment 4 bases; nucleotides outside the gene matches: 5. The covered CDR3 bases are TGTGCCAGCAGCTCATCCGGGACAGGGAATCAGCCC. This gives the protein CASSSSGTGNQP. The CDR3 as a whole reads CASSSSGTGNQPQHF. Together with reference TRBV7-9 and TRBJ1-5, the CDR3 gives the full variable domain: DTGVSQNPRHKITKRGQNVTFRCDPISEHNRLYWYRQTLGQGPEFLTYFQNEAQLEKSRLLSDRFSAERPKGSFSTLEIQRTEQGDSAMYLCASSSSGTGNQPQHFGDGTRLSIL.

Note on this clone: The read ends 3 residues early relative to the CDR3; the germline J gene fills the gap. V usage is TRBV14 and J usage is TRBJ2-2; D might be TRBD1 (5 bases). Trimming took 2 bases from V and 6 from J, leaving 10 bases between them. The CDR3 extends over 14 amino acids. CDR1 is SGHDN and CDR2 is FVKESK in the germline V gene. Incomplete CDR3 DNA: TGTGCCAGCAGCCAACTAGGGGAACCCGGGGAG. This sequence encodes CASSQLGEPGE. The whole CDR3 protein reads CASSQLGEPGELFF.

Regarding this clone: Read sequence stops 3 residues before the CDR3 end, and the germline J gene provides the missing end. This sequence joins TRBV20-1 and TRBJ2-1, with 8 bases that match TRBD2. The junction had 8 bases not matched to a gene; V was cut back by 4 bases and J by 3 bases. Germline V lookup: CDR1 DFQATT, CDR2 SNEGSKA (reference sequence). This CDR3 spans 15 amino acids. The chain's CDR3 is CSATEREWDYNEQFF. CDR3 DNA, as far as it was read: TGCAGTGCTACTGAGCGGGAGTGGGACTACAATGAG.

With regard to this clone: A junction boundary mismatches the germline segment, possibly from a read error. The CDR3 is cut off 3 residues early in the read; its end comes from the germline J gene. The sample holds other DNA sequences that translate to the same CDR3. The J gene is TRBJ1-2, the V gene TRBV10-3; D is undetermined. Looked up from germline, CDR1 is ENHRY and CDR2 is SYGVKD. The CDR3 runs 16 residues. The CDR3 sequence is CAISETPGILSYGYTF. CDR3 DNA, as far as it was read: TGTGCCATCAGTGAGACCCCGGGGATTTTGTCCTATGGA.

As regards this clone: The read terminates 3 residues ahead of where the CDR3 ends, so the germline J gene completes it. The V call is TRBV30, the J call TRBJ2-1; 11 bases fit TRBD1. CDR3 size: 13 residues. Germline loops: CDR1 GTSNPN, CDR2 SVGIG (reference sequence). Germline trimming cut 5 bases from V and 4 bases from J; bases unmatched to any gene: 1. The DNA read from the CDR3 is TGTGCCTGGGGGACAGGGGGGTACAATGAG. Translation: CAWGTGGYNE. The CDR3 reads in full as CAWGTGGYNEQFF.

On this clone: The read stops 3 residues short of the end of the CDR3; the missing end is completed from the germline J gene. This chain connects TRBV7-2 to TRBJ2-7; a weak D match, TRBD1 (7 bases). Germline V gene lookup returns CDR1 SGHTA and CDR2 FQGNSA. Trimming removed 5 bases at V and 6 bases at J, with 20 bases between. The CDR3 totals 15 residues. The sequenced part of the CDR3 DNA is TGTGCCAGCAGCGACCAGACAGGGATCGGGGGCGAG. Protein sequence: CASSDQTGIGGE. The entire CDR3 sequence reads CASSDQTGIGGEQYF.

Notes on this clone: With the read ending 3 residues before the CDR3 end, the germline J gene is used to fill in that end. The chain recombines TRBV14 with TRBJ1-5; no firm D call. CDR3 length equals 11 residues. The germline V gene has CDR1 SGHDN and CDR2 FVKESK. The CDR3 sequence: CASSQGHPQHF. The sequenced part of the CDR3 DNA is TGTGCCAGCAGCCAAGGGCATCCC.

Remarks on this clone: The read is 3 residues too short to cover the CDR3 end, so that end is filled in from the germline J gene. This chain links TRBV5-1 with TRBJ2-7; D possibly corresponds to TRBD1 (5 bases). Germline CDR1 and CDR2: SGHRS and YFSETQ. This CDR3 has 14 residues. Trimming shortened V by 3 bases and J by 0 bases, and 10 bases separated the two germline ends. Incomplete CDR3 DNA: TGCGCCAGCAGCTCACAGGCTAGCTCCTACGAG. It encodes CASSSQASSYE. The entire CDR3 reads CASSSQASSYEQYF.

A remark on this clone: Read coverage stops 3 residues before the CDR3 terminus; the germline J gene supplies the remainder. V is TRBV10-1 and J is TRBJ2-7, with D possibly matching TRBD1 (6 bases). The CDR3 is made up of 14 amino acids. V was shortened by 3 bases and J by 4 bases, with 13 bases between the two germline ends. The V gene's germline CDR1 is WNHNN and CDR2 SYGVQD (reference sequence). The CDR3 loop reads CASSDSNRVYEQYF. CDR3 DNA (partial): TGCGCCAGCAGTGATTCTAACAGGGTGTACGAG.

CDR3: CASMDTEGHYEQYF. The part of the CDR3 DNA that was read is TGCGCCAGCATGGACACCGAGGGACACTACGAG. J is TRBJ2-7 and V is TRBV10-2, with D tentatively TRBD1 (6 bases). The missing CDR3 end, 3 residues past where the read stops, is filled in from the germline J gene. Looked up from germline, CDR1 is WSHSY and CDR2 is SAAADI. Trimming removed 7 bases from V and 3 bases from J, with 16 bases in between. There are 14 residues in the CDR3.

Details on this clone: The DNA ends 3 residues before the CDR3 does, and the rest of the CDR3 is filled in from the germline J gene. The chain combines TRBV2 with TRBJ2-2, with D possibly matching TRBD1 (5 bases). Germline CDR1 reads SNHLY; CDR2 reads FYNNEI. This CDR3 is 15 amino acids long. CDR3 DNA (partial): TGTGCCAGCAGAGACCAAAAGGGGTTCAGTGAAAAG. Its translation is CASRDQKGFSEK. The complete CDR3 reads CASRDQKGFSEKLFF. The full variable domain, its missing parts supplied by reference TRBV2 and TRBJ2-2, is EPEVTQTPSHQVTQMGQEVILRCVPISNHLYFYWYRQILGQKVEFLVSFYNNEISEKSEIFDDQFSVERPDGSNFTLKIRSTKLEDSAMYFCASRDQKGFSEKLFFGEGSRLTVL.

With regard to this clone: The sequenced fragment ends 3 residues before the CDR3 boundary, so the rest is inferred from the germline J gene. The chain joins TRBV13 to TRBJ1-1; D is undetermined. Germline V gene lookup returns CDR1 PRHDT and CDR2 FYEKMQ (reference sequence). Trimming took 5 bases from V and 5 from J, leaving 9 bases between them. CDR3 length: 12 amino acids. The CDR3 reads CASSEIRTEAFF. The DNA read from the CDR3 is TGTGCCAGCAGCGAGATACGGACTGAA.

About this clone: The read gets to within 3 residues of the CDR3 end, and the germline J gene fills in the rest. This rearrangement joins TRBV10-3 to TRBJ2-7, with TRBD2 matching over 7 bases. Germline V CDR1 and CDR2: ENHRY, SYGVKD. The CDR3 loop spans 15 amino acids. V lost 3 bases and J lost 1; bases outside the gene matches: 6. Here the CDR3 reads CAISDWTRLSYEQYF. The CDR3 bases that were read are TGTGCCATCAGTGATTGGACTAGGTTATCCTACGAG.

A note on this clone: Coverage ceases 3 residues before the CDR3 finishes, and the germline J gene fills in the end. The V gene is TRBV29-1, the J gene TRBJ1-1, with a possible D match to TRBD1 (5 bases). V was clipped by 4 bases and J by 1 base, with 10 bases between them. The CDR3 runs to 13 residues. Germline assignment: CDR1 SQVTM and CDR2 ANQGSEA. Incomplete CDR3 DNA: TGCAGCGTTGTGAGGGGAGAGAACACTGAA. Its translation is CSVVRGENTE. The full CDR3 protein reads CSVVRGENTEAFF. The whole variable domain, filled in from reference TRBV29-1 and TRBJ1-1, reads SAVISQKPSRDICQRGTSLTIQCQVDSQVTMMFWYRQQPGQSLTLIATANQGSEATYESGFVIDKFPISRPNLTFSTLTVSNMSPEDSSIYLCSVVRGENTEAFFGQGTRLTVV.

On this clone itself: The read stops 3 residues short of the end of the CDR3; the missing end is completed from the germline J gene. The genes are TRBV20-1 and TRBJ2-4; possibly TRBD2 for D (6 bases). This CDR3 has 13 amino acids. In germline, CDR1 is DFQATT, CDR2 SNEGSKA (reference sequence). Trimming removed 6 bases at V and 6 bases at J, with 15 bases between. Partial CDR3 DNA: TGCAGTGCGGGGGACTCCCAAGGAAACATT. Translated: CSAGDSQGNI. The CDR3, in full, reads CSAGDSQGNIQYF.

In regard to this clone: The read halts 3 residues ahead of the CDR3 end, with the missing end drawn from the germline J gene. The rearrangement uses TRBV30 and TRBJ2-5; a weak D match, TRBD1 (7 bases). Between the trimmed V and J ends, which lost 2 bases and 5 bases, there was a span of 12 bases. The CDR3 loop spans 13 amino acids. Germline assignment: CDR1 GTSNPN and CDR2 SVGIG (reference sequence). The CDR3 bases that were read are TGTGCCTGGAGTCCAGGGGGGAGGGAGACC. Its protein product is CAWSPGGRET. In full, the CDR3 reads CAWSPGGRETQYF. Variable domain in full (rest from reference TRBV30 and TRBJ2-5): SQTIHQWPATLVQPVGSPLSLECTVEGTSNPNLYWYRQAAGRGLQLLFYSVGIGQISSEVPQNLSASRPQDRQFILSSKKLLLSDSGFYLCAWSPGGRETQYFGPGTRLLVL.